This entry lists 19 T cell receptor beta chains sequenced from one sample in a study of T cell changes during pregnancy in multiple sclerosis. Clones were sequenced by immunoSEQ multiplex PCR, and TCRdb holds only the in-frame ones, with some missing. The repertoire holds roughly 48,000 clones, approximately 85% seen once, with roughly 1.2% in the top ten. The starting material was CD4+ T cells from peripheral blood mononuclear cells, obtained in the second trimester of pregnancy. Receptors originate from a female donor with multiple sclerosis, enrolled in a pregnancy study.

This clone has a handful of counts. The chain uses TRBV30 and TRBJ1-4; no clear D gene. From germline, CDR1 is GTSNPN and CDR2 SVGIG (reference sequence). The CDR3 has 13 amino acids. Trimming took off 0 bases at V and 14 bases at J, with 16 bases between the two ends. This chain's CDR3 is CAWSVEGSYYLFF. DNA of the CDR3: TGTGCCTGGAGTGTGGAGGGATCTTACTATCTGTTTTTT.

V gene TRBV9 combines with J gene TRBJ1-4; possible D gene TRBD1, 5 bases. There are 15 residues in the CDR3. Germline V gene data show CDR1 as SGDLS and CDR2 as YYNGEE. V was shortened by 3 bases and J by 7 bases, with 16 bases between the two germline ends. For the CDR3, the DNA is TGTGCCAGCAGCGCCGGGGGAGGGCGGGGTGAAAAACTGTTTTTT. Protein: CASSAGGGRGEKLFF.

This chain links TRBV7-9 with TRBJ2-7; the D gene is possibly TRBD2 (6 bases). Germline V CDR1 and CDR2: SEHNR, FQNEAQ (reference sequence). V shed 0 bases and J shed 2 bases, with 11 bases lying between them. This CDR3 contains 15 residues. The CDR3 bases are TGTGCCAGCAGCTTAGCGGGAGGACTGACCTACGAGCAGTACTTC. It yields the protein CASSLAGGLTYEQYF.

The V and J genes are TRBV21-1 and TRBJ2-2; TRBD2, as called in the table, went unchecked against the DNA. TRBV21-1 is flagged as a pseudogene. The CDR3 totals 15 residues. The CDR3 loop reads CASKASGSPGGELFF. CDR3 bases: TGTGCCAGCAAGGCTAGCGGGAGTCCTGGCGGGGAGCTGTTTTTT.

V usage is TRBV7-9 and J usage is TRBJ2-3; TRBD2 matches at 8 bases. Germline CDR1 reads SEHNR; CDR2 reads FQNEAQ (reference sequence). The length of the CDR3 is 16 residues. V shed 6 bases and J 5 bases; nucleotides not matched to a gene: 13. CDR3 amino acids: CASSVAGKGRGDTQYF. CDR3 in DNA: TGTGCCAGCAGTGTAGCGGGAAAGGGACGGGGAGATACGCAGTATTTT.

This chain links TRBV5-1 with TRBJ2-3; TRBD2 agrees at 10 bases. Germline trimming cut 0 bases from V and 3 bases from J; bases unmatched to any gene: 10. The length of the CDR3 is 18 residues. Germline V gene lookup returns CDR1 SGHRS and CDR2 YFSETQ. The CDR3 region has the DNA TGCGCCAGCAGCTTGGAGCGTTCTAGCGGGAGCTTGACAGATACGCAGTATTTT. The encoded protein is CASSLERSSGSLTDTQYF.

The rearrangement links TRBV28 to TRBJ2-3, with 7 bases lining up with TRBD2. Germline CDR1 MDHEN, CDR2 SYDVKM. V gave up 5 bases and J gave up 1 base; unmatched junction bases: 6. This CDR3 comprises 15 residues. CDR3 region: CASSQSGMGTDTQYF. The CDR3, as DNA: TGTGCCAGCAGTCAGAGCGGGATGGGCACAGATACGCAGTATTTT.

This clone was picked up one time. This CDR3 is CASSLYSEKLFF. DNA of the CDR3: TGTGCCAGCAGCTTGTACAGCGAAAAACTGTTTTTT. The chain has TRBV7-2 and TRBJ1-4; D ambiguous. V lost 3 bases, J lost 8 bases, and 7 bases lay in between. This CDR3 has 12 amino acids. Germline assignment: CDR1 SGHTA and CDR2 FQGNSA.

This chain links TRBV19 with TRBJ2-5; the match to TRBD2 covers 16 bases. The V gene end was trimmed by 3 bases and the J gene end by 0 bases; junction bases not matched to a gene: 13. The CDR3 is made up of 21 amino acids. CDR1 and CDR2 from the germline V gene are LNHDA and SQIVND (reference sequence). The CDR3 DNA is TGTGCCAGTAGTATCCTGGGCCCCGGGACTAGCGGGAGGGCGTACCAAGAGACCCAGTACTTC. Translated, it gives CASSILGPGTSGRAYQETQYF.

The J gene is TRBJ1-1, the V gene TRBV10-3; a weak D match, TRBD1 (6 bases). V lost 2 bases and J lost 0, with 10 bases in between. There are 15 residues in the CDR3. CDR1 is ENHRY, CDR2 SYGVKD, per germline. Here the CDR3 reads CAISESGQLNTEAFF. Here the CDR3 DNA reads TGTGCCATCAGTGAGAGCGGACAGCTGAACACTGAAGCTTTCTTT.

This clone was seen a handful of times. V gene TRBV9 combines with J gene TRBJ2-7; TRBD1 matches at 7 bases. Germline CDR1 SGDLS, CDR2 YYNGEE. This CDR3 has 15 amino acids. J lost 6 bases, V lost 4 bases, and 13 bases had no gene match. The CDR3 here is CASSPRQGLSLEQYF. Here the CDR3 DNA reads TGTGCCAGCAGCCCTCGACAGGGTCTGAGTCTCGAGCAGTACTTC.

The table lists this clone with a count of one. The chain carries TRBV5-1 and TRBJ2-5, with D maybe TRBD1 (6 bases). The V gene lost 1 base and the J gene lost 5 bases, with 18 bases spanning the gap. This CDR3 spans 16 amino acids. In germline, CDR1 is SGHRS, CDR2 YFSETQ. The CDR3 spells CASSLNSVGTPETQYF. CDR3 DNA sequence: TGCGCCAGCAGCTTGAATTCGGTGGGGACACCCGAGACCCAGTACTTC.

The V call is TRBV28, the J call TRBJ2-7; TRBD2 matches at 13 bases. This CDR3 is 15 amino acids long. V shed 5 bases, J shed 3 bases, and the junction held 4 bases outside the gene matches. CDR1 is MDHEN, CDR2 SYDVKM, per germline. The CDR3 nucleotides are TGTGCCAGCAGTGGAGGGACTAGCGGGATCTACGAGCAGTACTTC. Encoded protein: CASSGGTSGIYEQYF.

The chain combines TRBV5-6 with TRBJ2-5; D call uncertain. With 1 base removed from V and 2 bases from J, the gap between germline ends came to 3 bases. Germline V gene sequence: CDR1 SGHDT, CDR2 YYEEEE. CDR3 length: 12 amino acids. CDR3 protein: CASSLPQETQYF. The CDR3 DNA reads TGTGCCAGCAGCTTGCCACAAGAGACCCAGTACTTC.

The V gene is TRBV7-2, the J gene TRBJ2-7; 12 nucleotides agree with TRBD2. V dropped 1 base and J dropped 3; count of bases not matched to a gene: 7. The CDR3 consists of 17 residues. Germline CDR1 and CDR2: SGHTA and FQGNSA. CDR3 region: CASSLGSSGRGNYEQYF. CDR3 nucleotide sequence: TGTGCCAGCAGCTTAGGATCTAGCGGGAGGGGTAACTACGAGCAGTACTTC.

V and J are TRBV9 and TRBJ2-1; D may be TRBD1 (5 bases). Germline lookup yields CDR1 SGDLS and CDR2 YYNGEE. This CDR3 has 12 amino acids. V was clipped by 7 bases and J by 8 bases, with 13 bases between them. The CDR3 bases are TGTGCCAGCGGACGACAGAGCGATGAGCAGTTCTTC. Protein sequence: CASGRQSDEQFF.

The count of this clone is one. The chain links TRBV11-2 to TRBJ1-1; 7 bases are shared with TRBD1. The germline V gene encodes CDR1 SGHAT and CDR2 FQNNGV. The junction had 7 bases not matched to a gene; V was cut back by 5 bases and J by 1 base. This CDR3 comprises 15 residues. The CDR3, as DNA: TGTGCCAGCAGCCCGGGACAGACAAAGAACACTGAAGCTTTCTTT. Its translation: CASSPGQTKNTEAFF.

V is TRBV7-2 and J is TRBJ1-2; tentatively, D is TRBD1 (6 bases). Trimming took off 1 base at V and 4 bases at J, with 13 bases between the two ends. Germline V gene sequence: CDR1 SGHTA, CDR2 FQGNSA. The CDR3 spans 15 residues. This CDR3 reads CASSLEDRSSYGYTF. In DNA form, the CDR3 reads TGTGCCAGCAGCTTAGAGGACAGAAGTTCCTATGGCTACACCTTC.

J is TRBJ1-4 and V is TRBV4-3; TRBD1 agrees at 9 bases. V lost 3 bases to trimming and J lost 8 bases; unmatched junction nucleotides: 13. From germline, CDR1 is LGHNA and CDR2 YSLEER. The CDR3 is 17 residues long. DNA for the CDR3: TGCGCCAGCAGCCATCCCACTTCCGGGACAGGGCGCGAAAAACTGTTTTTT. Protein product: CASSHPTSGTGREKLFF.